This T cell receptor (beta chain) comes out of a study of blood T cell repertoires in COVID-19. At the level of the study: Specimens from acute and convalescent COVID-19 originated in the United States, Italy and Spain. T cells, B-cell-depleted T cells, or PBMCs supplied cDNA or gDNA.

Enrolment of Seattle patients took place during active infection, and they were followed longitudinally. Sequencing used immunoSEQ multiplex PCR; TCRdb keeps in-frame clones, though not all of them. The sample records around 280,000 clones, under 90% being singletons. This sequence was found in a woman younger than 45 with COVID-19, enrolled during active disease. Sequencing was performed on peripheral blood.

CDR3 sequence (DNA): TGTGCCAGCAGCTTCCACGTCTCGGGGACCGGGGAGCTGTTTTTT. Translating it yields CASSFHVSGTGELFF. The V call is TRBV7-9, the J call TRBJ2-2, with D perhaps TRBD2 (5 bases). The germline gives CDR1 SEHNR, CDR2 FQNEAQ (reference sequence). The CDR3 spans 15 residues. The germline V and J ends were trimmed by 3 bases and 5 bases, with 13 bases remaining between them.